The clone carrying this T cell receptor (beta chain) showed up just a few times. The data originate from a study of tissue T cells after allogeneic stem cell transplantation. Across the study: Pathologist review favored tissue samples showing histologically apparent lymphocytes.

V lost 1 base, J lost 2 bases, and 9 bases lay in between. The germline gives CDR1 SGHTA, CDR2 FQGNSA. The length of the CDR3 is 14 residues. Produced via immunoSEQ multiplex PCR; TCRdb's table is partial and in-frame only. The sample lists thousands of clones; around three fifths were seen once. Steroid-refractory graft-versus-host disease after allogeneic hematopoietic cell transplant qualified adults for prospective research-autopsy enrollment. Autopsy tissues included GI tract, liver, skin and lymphoid organs. The rearrangement joins TRBV7-2 to TRBJ2-7; possibly TRBD2 for D (6 bases). Here the sequenced sample was jejunal tissue, taken at autopsy. The source of this sequence is a male patient older than 55 with steroid-refractory graft-versus-host disease after an allogeneic stem cell transplant. Among the T cells, some may be from the graft donor. For the CDR3, the DNA is TGTGCCAGCAGCTTAGGGGGGGAACCCTACGAGCAGTACTTC. Translating it yields CASSLGGEPYEQYF.